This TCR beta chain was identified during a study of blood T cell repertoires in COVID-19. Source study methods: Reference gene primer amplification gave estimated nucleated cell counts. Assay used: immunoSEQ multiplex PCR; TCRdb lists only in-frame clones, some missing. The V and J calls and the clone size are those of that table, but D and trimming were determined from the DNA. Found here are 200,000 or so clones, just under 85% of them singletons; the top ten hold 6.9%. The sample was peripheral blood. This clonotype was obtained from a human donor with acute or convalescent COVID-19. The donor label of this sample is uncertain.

The CDR3 loop reads CASSARQDYQPQHF. The CDR3 bases are TGTGCCAGCAGTGCACGGCAGGACTATCAGCCCCAGCATTTT. This chain connects TRBV2 to TRBJ1-5; no clear D gene. CDR1 is SNHLY, CDR2 FYNNEI, per germline. The CDR3 extends over 14 amino acids. Trimming pared 4 bases from V and 5 bases from J, leaving 12 bases between.